What follows are 2 T cell receptor beta chains derived from one specimen sequenced in a study of CD8 T cells in ankylosing spondylitis. TCRdb used MiXCR to reprocess the 5' RACE reads, holding one entry per CDR3 protein. The sample contains a few hundred thousand distinct CDR3 sequences, approximately 16% of which appear only once. Whole-study findings and limits: Characteristic of ankylosing spondylitis blood, it appeared, was a TCR beta motif comprising about eight highly homologous variants.

These receptors' targets are unknown. Sequenced input: blood, either unsorted or a sorted T cell fraction (not recorded which). The receptors were sampled from a male donor with ankylosing spondylitis.

This clonotype has ten or more counts. The chain links TRBV29-1 to TRBJ2-7; perhaps D is TRBD1 or TRBD2 (5 bases each). This CDR3 is 12 amino acids long. Germline lookup yields CDR1 SQVTM and CDR2 ANQGSEA. Deletions cut 5 bases from V and 0 bases from J, with 8 bases between. The CDR3 loop reads CSVQGPSYEQYF. CDR3 sequence (DNA): TGCAGCGTTCAGGGACCCTCCTACGAGCAGTACTTC.

The J gene is TRBJ2-7, the V gene TRBV2; D is unresolved. The V gene lost 2 bases and the J gene lost 6 bases, with 11 bases spanning the gap. This CDR3 is 13 amino acids long. The germline gives CDR1 SNHLY, CDR2 FYNNEI. CDR3 bases: TGTGCCAGCAGTGAATCCCCTGGTTCCGAGCAGTACTTC. Translating gives CASSESPGSEQYF.